The TCR beta chain under discussion was sequenced for a study of cytomegalovirus exposure and HLA in healthy donors. For the study at large: T cells numbering about 180 million yielded around 120 million unique TCR beta sequences in an earlier analysis. Study results and caveats: Some V segments (TRBV6-2 and TRBV6-3 among them) were excluded as indistinguishable. TCR beta V- and J-gene trimming was later associated with a missense DCLRE1C variant.

The V end lost 0 bases, the J end lost 0 bases, and 8 bases lay between the germline ends. This CDR3 contains 15 residues. CDR1 LGHNA and CDR2 YNFKEQ come from the germline V gene. As concerns this clone: Its antigen is as yet unknown.

PCR primers comprised 60 Vbeta and 13 Jbeta primers. Generated by immunoSEQ multiplex PCR, the TCRdb table keeps only in-frame clones and is missing some. Here the sample spans under 250,000 clones, around three quarters being singletons. V and J are TRBV4-2 and TRBJ1-1, with D hard to call. The sample was PBMCs. This clonotype originated in a man in his thirties or forties in good health and CMV-seronegative. CDR3 region: CASSQEPTMNTEAFF. CDR3 DNA: TGTGCCAGCAGCCAAGAACCGACTATGAACACTGAAGCTTTCTTT.